These T cell receptor beta chains were read from a single sample in a study of T cell repertoires in cytomegalovirus infection. TCRdb used MiXCR to reprocess the reads, holding one entry per CDR3 protein. This table has hundreds of thousands of distinct CDR3 sequences, approximately 40% appearing once. These receptors' targets are unknown. This specimen was cultured PBMCs, taken from culture after CMV antigen stimulation. The source of these receptors is a human donor in good health (CMV status not recorded). Some clones in this sample may be carry-over from other donors' samples. Each CDR3 is given with its conserved first and last residue. D genes are given only for firm matches. Clone size, where shown, is once, few, many, or a class for clones that have expanded.

TRBV5-1,-,TRBJ2-1,-,CASSEGTSTRYNEQFF,TGCGCCAGCAGCGAAGGGACGTCGACTAGATACAATGAGCAGTTCTTC
TRBV7-2,-,TRBJ2-5,few,CASSLVFSTAVQETQYF,TGTGCCAGCAGCTTAGTGTTCAGCACCGCCGTCCAGGAGACCCAGTACTTC
TRBV5-1,TRBD1,TRBJ1-1,-,CASSLALGQPNTEAFF,TGCGCCAGCAGCTTGGCCTTGGGACAGCCGAACACTGAAGCTTTCTTT
TRBV11-2,-,TRBJ2-1,-,CASSPWRGRASYNEQFF,TGTGCCAGCAGTCCCTGGAGGGGGAGGGCCTCCTACAATGAGCAGTTCTTC
TRBV20-1,-,TRBJ2-2,few,CSARGRGTGELFF,TGCAGTGCTAGGGGCAGGGGTACCGGGGAGCTGTTTTTT
TRBV12-3/TRBV12-4,-,TRBJ2-7,few,CASSAGLLYEQYF,TGTGCCAGCAGTGCGGGACTGCTCTACGAGCAGTACTTC
TRBV7-2,TRBD1,TRBJ1-6,-,CASSLERPGRTGLNSPLHF,TGTGCCAGCAGCTTAGAGAGACCTGGTCGGACAGGGTTGAATTCACCCCTCCACTTT
TRBV7-8,TRBD1,TRBJ1-2,few,CASSLAVRDRGIYGYTF,TGTGCCAGCAGCTTAGCGGTCCGGGACAGGGGGATCTATGGCTACACCTTC
TRBV7-6,-,TRBJ2-7,-,CASSPGVLEGNEQYF,TGTGCCAGCAGCCCTGGGGTCCTCGAGGGGAACGAGCAGTACTTC
TRBV27,TRBD1,TRBJ2-2,few,CASSFGGQGGSWNTGELFF,TGTGCCAGCAGTTTTGGAGGACAGGGGGGTAGCTGGAACACCGGGGAGCTGTTTTTT
TRBV7-8,-,TRBJ2-3,-,CASSLPDRPVGTDTQYF,TGTGCCAGCAGCCTGCCGGACAGACCCGTAGGCACAGATACGCAGTATTTT
TRBV7-2,-,TRBJ2-3,many,CASSLVVAGSDTQYF,TGTGCCAGCAGCTTAGTGGTGGCAGGGTCAGATACGCAGTATTTT
TRBV27,TRBD1,TRBJ1-5,-,CASSRTGTAGGAQHF,TGTGCCAGCAGTCGCACCGGGACAGCGGGGGGGGCCCAGCATTTT
TRBV5-4,-,TRBJ2-7,-,CASSLRAYSSYEQYF,TGTGCCAGCAGCTTGAGAGCGTACAGCTCCTACGAGCAGTACTTC
TRBV7-2,TRBD1,TRBJ2-5,few,CASSPPGQKETQYF,TGTGCCAGCAGTCCGCCGGGACAGAAAGAGACCCAGTACTTC
TRBV4-3,TRBD2,TRBJ2-1,few,CASSQDRAGLAGENEQFF,TGCGCCAGCAGCCAAGACCGGGCGGGGCTCGCGGGAGAGAATGAGCAGTTCTTC
TRBV7-9,TRBD2,TRBJ2-1,-,CASSDPGLASNEQFF,TGTGCCAGCAGCGACCCGGGACTAGCGAGTAATGAGCAGTTCTTC
TRBV6-1,-,TRBJ2-7,-,CASRAIRRYEQYF,TGTGCCAGCAGGGCCATCAGGAGGTACGAGCAGTACTTC
TRBV20-1,-,TRBJ2-3,-,CSAAPGRTSDTQYF,TGCAGTGCAGCACCCGGACGTACTTCTGATACGCAGTATTTT
TRBV20-1,TRBD2,TRBJ2-7,-,CSATGTTHPGDEQYF,TGCAGTGCAACCGGGACTACCCACCCGGGGGACGAGCAGTACTTC
TRBV7-2,-,TRBJ2-1,-,CASSLVRASSYNEQFF,TGTGCCAGCAGCTTAGTAAGGGCGAGCTCCTACAATGAGCAGTTCTTC
TRBV19,-,TRBJ2-2,few,CATPAGANTGELFF,TGTGCCACCCCGGCCGGGGCAAACACCGGGGAGCTGTTTTTT
TRBV7-2,TRBD1,TRBJ2-1,few,CASSSTGSSNEQFF,TGTGCCAGCAGCTCGACAGGGAGTTCTAATGAGCAGTTCTTC
TRBV6-1,-,TRBJ1-1,-,CASRRVGNTEAFF,TGTGCCAGCAGGAGGGTTGGTAACACTGAAGCTTTCTTT
TRBV27,TRBD2,TRBJ2-3,-,CASRRLAGARDTQYF,TGTGCCAGCAGAAGACTAGCGGGAGCTAGGGATACGCAGTATTTT
TRBV20-1,TRBD1,TRBJ2-7,-,CSGQGDNYEQYF,TGCAGTGGACAGGGGGATAACTACGAGCAGTACTTC
TRBV12-3/TRBV12-4,TRBD1,TRBJ2-7,-,CACSPGTGKRYEQYF,TGTGCCTGCAGTCCCGGGACAGGGAAGCGTTACGAGCAGTACTTC
TRBV7-7,TRBD1,TRBJ2-2,-,CASSNTGGGFTGELFF,TGTGCCAGCAGCAACACAGGGGGCGGTTTCACCGGGGAGCTGTTTTTT
TRBV20-1,TRBD1,TRBJ2-1,-,CSASLLRDRGHNEQFF,TGCAGTGCGAGTCTACTCCGGGACAGGGGGCATAATGAGCAGTTCTTC
TRBV6-5,-,TRBJ1-2,-,CASSRTEAYGYTF,TGTGCCAGCAGCCGTACAGAGGCCTATGGCTACACCTTC
TRBV5-6,-,TRBJ2-5,-,CASSLEMKETQYF,TGTGCCAGCAGCTTGGAAATGAAAGAGACCCAGTACTTC
TRBV6-6,-,TRBJ2-7,few,CASSYSPGRFSYEQYF,TGTGCCAGCAGTTACTCGCCAGGGAGGTTCTCCTACGAGCAGTACTTC
TRBV7-2,-,TRBJ2-2,-,CASIAPPWGLNTGELFF,TGTGCCAGCATCGCGCCCCCTTGGGGTTTGAACACCGGGGAGCTGTTTTTT
TRBV12-3/TRBV12-4,TRBD2,TRBJ2-7,-,CASSSLRVLAGVVDYEQYF,TGTGCCAGCAGTTCTCTCCGAGTGCTAGCGGGAGTAGTCGACTACGAGCAGTACTTC
TRBV5-4,-,TRBJ2-2,-,CASSLVARGNTGELFF,TGTGCCAGCAGCTTGGTAGCGAGGGGGAACACCGGGGAGCTGTTTTTT
TRBV29-1,TRBD1,TRBJ1-5,-,CSVGTGGDQPQHF,TGCAGCGTTGGGACAGGGGGCGATCAGCCCCAGCATTTT
TRBV5-6,-,TRBJ1-1,-,CASSFGGETEAFF,TGTGCCAGCAGCTTTGGGGGAGAGACTGAAGCTTTCTTT
TRBV7-6,TRBD1,TRBJ1-4,-,CASSSTGASGKLFF,TGTGCCAGCAGCTCTACAGGGGCGTCTGGAAAACTGTTTTTT
TRBV18,-,TRBJ1-3,-,CASSPPGQTGNTIYF,TGTGCCAGCTCACCACCTGGGCAGACTGGAAACACCATATATTTT
TRBV28,TRBD2,TRBJ2-5,-,CASSTLLAGRQETQYF,TGTGCCAGCAGTACCCTACTAGCGGGACGGCAAGAGACCCAGTACTTC
TRBV7-2,TRBD1,TRBJ2-2,few,CASRGQGASGELFF,TGTGCCAGCAGAGGACAGGGGGCGAGCGGGGAGCTGTTTTTT
TRBV5-3,-,TRBJ1-5,-,CASSLAGEGYSNQPQHF,TGTGCCAGCAGCTTGGCAGGAGAGGGTTATAGCAATCAGCCCCAGCATTTT
TRBV20-1,TRBD1,TRBJ2-5,once,CSADRGWAQETQYF,TGCAGTGCTGACAGGGGGTGGGCACAAGAGACCCAGTACTTC
TRBV5-1,-,TRBJ2-2,-,CASSLGGPPGLNTGELFF,TGCGCCAGCAGCTTGGGCGGGCCGCCCGGGTTGAACACCGGGGAGCTGTTTTTT
TRBV4-3,-,TRBJ2-1,-,CASSHSGLRDEQFF,TGCGCCAGCAGCCACAGCGGTCTACGGGATGAGCAGTTCTTC